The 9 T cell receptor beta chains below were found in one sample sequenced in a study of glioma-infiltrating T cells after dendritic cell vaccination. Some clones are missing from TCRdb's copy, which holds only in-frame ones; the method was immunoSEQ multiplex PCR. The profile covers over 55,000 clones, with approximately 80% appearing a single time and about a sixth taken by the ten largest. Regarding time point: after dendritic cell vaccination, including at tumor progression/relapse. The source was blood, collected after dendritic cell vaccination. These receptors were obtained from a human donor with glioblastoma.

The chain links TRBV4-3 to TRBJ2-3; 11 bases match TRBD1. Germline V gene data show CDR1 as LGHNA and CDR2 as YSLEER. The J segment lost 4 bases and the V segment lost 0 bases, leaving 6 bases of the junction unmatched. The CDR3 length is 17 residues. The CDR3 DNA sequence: TGCGCCAGCAGCCAAGATTTCGGACAGGGGGCATCAGATACGCAGTATTTT. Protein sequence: CASSQDFGQGASDTQYF.

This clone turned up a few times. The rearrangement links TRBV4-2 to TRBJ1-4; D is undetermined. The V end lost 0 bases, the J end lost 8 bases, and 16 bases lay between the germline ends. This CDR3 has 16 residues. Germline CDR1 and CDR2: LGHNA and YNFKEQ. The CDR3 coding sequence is TGTGCCAGCAGCCAAGAAGGTTGGCCCTTGGAGGAAAAACTGTTTTTT. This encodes CASSQEGWPLEEKLFF.

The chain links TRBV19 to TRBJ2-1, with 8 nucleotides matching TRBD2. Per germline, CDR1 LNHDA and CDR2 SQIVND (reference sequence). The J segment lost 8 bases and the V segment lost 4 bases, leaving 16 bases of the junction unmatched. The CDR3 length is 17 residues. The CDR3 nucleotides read TGTGCCAGTAGTACCCGGGGTGGGAGCGGGGGAATCGATGAGCAGTTCTTC. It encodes CASSTRGGSGGIDEQFF.

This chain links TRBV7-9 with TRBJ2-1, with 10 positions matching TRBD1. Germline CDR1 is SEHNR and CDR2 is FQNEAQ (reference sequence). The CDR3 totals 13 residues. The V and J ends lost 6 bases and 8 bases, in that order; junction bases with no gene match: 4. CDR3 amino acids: CASRTGGLDEQFF. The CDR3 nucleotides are TGTGCCAGCAGGACAGGGGGCCTCGATGAGCAGTTCTTC.

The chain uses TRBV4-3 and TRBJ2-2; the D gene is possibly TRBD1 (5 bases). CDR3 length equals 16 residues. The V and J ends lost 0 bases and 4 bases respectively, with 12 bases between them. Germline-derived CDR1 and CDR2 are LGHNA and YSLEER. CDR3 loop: CASSQDPQGATGELFF. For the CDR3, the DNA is TGCGCCAGCAGCCAAGATCCTCAAGGGGCCACCGGGGAGCTGTTTTTT.

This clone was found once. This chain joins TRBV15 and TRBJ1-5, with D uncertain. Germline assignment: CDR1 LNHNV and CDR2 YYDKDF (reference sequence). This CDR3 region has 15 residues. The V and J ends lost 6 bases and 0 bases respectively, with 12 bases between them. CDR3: CATSQDGNSNQPQHF. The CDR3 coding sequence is TGTGCCACCAGTCAGGACGGGAATAGCAATCAGCCCCAGCATTTT.

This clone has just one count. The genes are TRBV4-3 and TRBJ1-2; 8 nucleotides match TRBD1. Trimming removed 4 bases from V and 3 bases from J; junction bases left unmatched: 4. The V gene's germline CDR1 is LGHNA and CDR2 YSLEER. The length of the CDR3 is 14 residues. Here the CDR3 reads CASSPDRDDYGYTF. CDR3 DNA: TGCGCCAGCAGCCCGGACAGGGATGACTATGGCTACACCTTC.

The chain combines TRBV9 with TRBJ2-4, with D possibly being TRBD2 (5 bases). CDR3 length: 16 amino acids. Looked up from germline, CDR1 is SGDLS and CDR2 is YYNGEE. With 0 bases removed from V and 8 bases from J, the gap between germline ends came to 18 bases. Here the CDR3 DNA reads TGTGCCAGCAGCGTAGACGCGGCGGGTGGCTGGGACATTCAGTACTTC. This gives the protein CASSVDAAGGWDIQYF.

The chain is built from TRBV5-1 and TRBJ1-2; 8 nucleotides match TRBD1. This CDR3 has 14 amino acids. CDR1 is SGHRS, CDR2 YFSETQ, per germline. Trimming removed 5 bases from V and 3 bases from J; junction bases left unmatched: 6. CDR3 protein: CASRSTGVDYGYTF. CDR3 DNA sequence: TGCGCCAGCAGATCGACAGGGGTTGACTATGGCTACACCTTC.